One and the same sample provided the 12 T cell receptor beta chains below, sequenced in a study of T-cell reconstitution after alpha-beta-depleted transplantation in children (dated by TCRdb to the mid-2010s). Receptor libraries were prepared by PCR. The sample was run on an Illumina HiSeq 2500. To normalize quantification of the TCRbeta repertoire, the TCR libraries were built with molecular barcoding that relied on unique molecular identifiers. Using fastp trimming at Q25 and MiXCR clonotype assembly, TCRdb reanalyzed the public sequencing data and kept in-frame beta chains. Records with the same CDR3 protein are collapsed into one entry carrying the most frequent genes and DNA. Across this sample there are approximately 80,000 distinct CDR3 sequences, with 11% to 15% seen only once. The ten largest clones add up to 25% to 30% of the sample. This specimen's treatment or condition label, interpreted: allogeneic hematopoietic cell transplantation with graft depleted of TCRalphabeta T cells and CD19 B cells.

Specimen: PBMCs, mostly from graft donor cells, collected 180 days after TCRalphabeta/CD19-depleted stem cell transplant. These receptors were collected from a male patient aged 2-15 years who had a stem cell transplant for acute lymphoblastic leukemia, so the T cells may come from the graft donor.

This clonotype showed up many times. The chain has TRBV20-1 and TRBJ2-3; 13 bases fit TRBD2. The CDR3 covers 17 residues. Per germline, CDR1 DFQATT and CDR2 SNEGSKA (reference sequence). The J segment lost 1 base and the V segment lost 5 bases, leaving 9 bases of the junction unmatched. In DNA form, the CDR3 reads TGCAGTGCTTGCCGCTGGACTAGCGGGAGAGGCACAGATACGCAGTATTTT. It translates to CSACRWTSGRGTDTQYF.

In its sample, this clonotype was seen many times. The V call is TRBV5-1, the J call TRBJ1-4, with D unclear. Germline CDR1 SGHRS, CDR2 YFSETQ. The CDR3 is 12 residues long. Trimming removed 4 bases at V and 2 bases at J, with 3 bases between. The CDR3 DNA is TGCGCCAGCAGCCTCACTAATGAAAAACTGTTTTTT. It codes for CASSLTNEKLFF. Together with reference TRBV5-1 and TRBJ1-4, the CDR3 gives the full variable domain: KAGVTQTPRYLIKTRGQQVTLSCSPISGHRSVSWYQQTPGQGLQFLFEYFSETQRNKGNFPGRFSGRQFSNSRSEMNVSTLELGDSALYLCASSLTNEKLFFGSGTQLSVL.

With respect to this clonotype: This may stem from a read error, because a much larger clone lies one nucleotide away. The V call is TRBV5-1, the J call TRBJ2-2; the match to TRBD2 covers 7 bases. V lost 4 bases, J lost 6 bases, and 9 bases stayed unmatched. The length of the CDR3 is 15 residues. Germline CDR1 is SGHRS and CDR2 is YFSETQ. The CDR3 region is CASSPVAGLSGELFF. The CDR3 nucleotides are TGCGCCAGCAGCCCTGTAGCGGGTCTTTCCGGGGAGCTGTTTTTT.

The chain has TRBV7-9 and TRBJ2-1; D is ambiguous. This CDR3 has 12 amino acids. The germline V gene encodes CDR1 SEHNR and CDR2 FQNEAQ (reference sequence). The V end lost 0 bases, the J end lost 10 bases, and 7 bases lay between the germline ends. The DNA for the CDR3 is TGTGCCAGCAGCTTAGCAGCTGGGGAGCAGTTCTTC. Its protein product is CASSLAAGEQFF.

This clonotype has a count of ten or more. An end of the junction does not agree with germline; a read error may underlie this. The CDR3 nucleotides are TGTGCCAGCAGCTTGGACGTGAGTCCTAGGCAATTC. Its translation: CASSLDVSPRQF. V is TRBV5-4 and J is TRBJ2-1; D is undetermined. Germline-derived CDR1 and CDR2 are SGHNT and YYREEE (reference sequence). This CDR3 has 12 amino acids.

The chain has TRBV15 and TRBJ2-2; D unclear. V lost 0 bases, J lost 7 bases, and 6 bases lay in between. Germline-derived CDR1 and CDR2 are LNHNV and YYDKDF (reference sequence). The CDR3 length is 13 residues. The CDR3 coding sequence is TGTGCCACCAGCAGAGATCGCGGCGGGGAGCTGTTTTTT. Protein sequence: CATSRDRGGELFF.

This clonotype came up once. One end of the junction fails to match germline, which may point to a read error. V usage is TRBV3-1 and J usage is TRBJ2-6; 7 positions match TRBD1. The germline V gene has CDR1 LGHDT and CDR2 YNNKEL (reference sequence). The CDR3 covers 19 residues. CDR3 loop: CVSCEPGQCLISGANVLTF. The CDR3 DNA follows: TGTGTCAGCTGCGAGCCGGGACAGTGTCTCATTTCTGGGGCCAACGTCCTGACTTTC.

This chain connects TRBV5-1 to TRBJ2-7; TRBD1 might be the D (6 bases). Germline lookup yields CDR1 SGHRS and CDR2 YFSETQ. The CDR3 covers 15 residues. The V end lost 1 base, the J end lost 2 bases, and 13 bases lay between the germline ends. DNA for the CDR3: TGCGCCAGCAGCTTGCTCGCAGGGGCTCCCTACGAGCAGTACTTC. Encoded protein: CASSLLAGAPYEQYF.

This clonotype was counted only a few times. The chain recombines TRBV4-2 with TRBJ1-2, with TRBD1 as a possible D gene (5 bases). Germline CDR1 reads LGHNA; CDR2 reads YNFKEQ. There are 14 residues in the CDR3. The ends were cut back, 1 base at V and 1 base at J, with 7 bases in the middle. The CDR3 is CASSQGQLNYGYTF. For the CDR3, the DNA is TGTGCCAGCAGCCAAGGACAGCTTAACTATGGCTACACCTTC.

This clonotype was counted only a few times. This chain links TRBV4-3 with TRBJ2-5; D is undetermined. Germline loops: CDR1 LGHNA, CDR2 YSLEER. V lost 5 bases and J 0 bases, leaving 10 bases between the germline ends. The CDR3 spans 14 residues. Written as DNA, the CDR3 is TGCGCCAGCAGCTCCGAACTGTACCAAGAGACCCAGTACTTC. Protein: CASSSELYQETQYF.

This clonotype occurred a few times. This chain connects TRBV18 to TRBJ2-5; D not certain. There are 13 residues in the CDR3. Germline-derived CDR1 and CDR2 are KGHSH and LQKENI. The V and J ends lost 2 bases and 9 bases respectively, with 13 bases between them. CDR3 residues: CASSPTATMAQYF. Here the CDR3 DNA reads TGTGCCAGCTCACCAACGGCCACCATGGCCCAGTACTTC.

This clonotype was counted a few times. V gene TRBV7-2 combines with J gene TRBJ1-5; D is uncertain. Per germline, CDR1 SGHTA and CDR2 FQGNSA. The CDR3 runs 15 residues. Trimming removed 1 base from V and 1 base from J, with 8 bases in between. DNA of the CDR3: TGTGCCAGCAGCTTAGATCCCAAAAGCAATCAGCCCCAGCATTTT. Translated: CASSLDPKSNQPQHF.